This T cell receptor (beta chain) was sequenced for a study of blood T cell repertoires in COVID-19. Study details: COVID-19 samples collected from the United States, Italy and Spain covered acute and convalescent phases. PBMCs, B-cell-depleted T cells, or T cells provided the cDNA or gDNA that made up the material.

Trimming removed 4 bases at V and 6 bases at J, with 12 bases between. Germline V gene lookup returns CDR1 LGHDT and CDR2 YNNKEL (reference sequence). The CDR3 spans 13 residues. The authors' processing: Quantification of nucleated cells was approximated via reference gene primer amplification. TCRdb's copy holds only in-frame clones and misses some; the assay was immunoSEQ multiplex PCR. That table is the source of V, J and clone size, and D and trimming were worked out from the DNA. The table has 130,000 to 150,000 clones, roughly 80% seen once. Sequencing was done on a sample of peripheral blood. The genes are TRBV3-1 (or the pseudogene TRBV3-2) and TRBJ1-1; D not resolved. This TCR derives from a woman aged 40 to 50 with active or convalescent COVID-19. CDR3 nucleotides: TGTGCCAGCAGCCGCCCCGGGGATTCTGAAGCTTTCTTT. Translation: CASSRPGDSEAFF.